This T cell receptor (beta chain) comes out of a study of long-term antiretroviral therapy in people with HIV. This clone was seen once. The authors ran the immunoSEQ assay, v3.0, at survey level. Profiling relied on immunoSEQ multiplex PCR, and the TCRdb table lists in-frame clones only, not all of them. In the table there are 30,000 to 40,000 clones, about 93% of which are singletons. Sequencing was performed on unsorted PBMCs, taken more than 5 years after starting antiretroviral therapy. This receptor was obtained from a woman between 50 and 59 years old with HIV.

The CDR3 bases are TGTGCCAGCAGCCCGAGGGGGGCTGGGGCCAACGTCCTGACTTTC. The encoded protein is CASSPRGAGANVLTF. The genes are TRBV11-3 and TRBJ2-6, with D perhaps TRBD1 or TRBD2 (6 bases each). The CDR3 runs to 15 residues. The V gene's germline CDR1 is SGHNT and CDR2 YENEEA. Trimming cost V 5 bases and J 2 bases, with 10 bases left between them.